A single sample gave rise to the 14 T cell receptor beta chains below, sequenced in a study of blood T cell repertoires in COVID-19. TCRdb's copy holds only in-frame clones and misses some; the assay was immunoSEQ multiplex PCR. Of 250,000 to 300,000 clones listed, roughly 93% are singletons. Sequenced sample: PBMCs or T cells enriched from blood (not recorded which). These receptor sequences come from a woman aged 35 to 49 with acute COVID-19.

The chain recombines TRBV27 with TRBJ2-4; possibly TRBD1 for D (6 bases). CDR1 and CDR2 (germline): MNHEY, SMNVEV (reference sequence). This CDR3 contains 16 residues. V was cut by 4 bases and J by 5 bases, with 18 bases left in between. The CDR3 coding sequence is TGTGCCAGCAGTTCAAACAGGGTTGTTGGCCAAAACATTCAGTACTTC. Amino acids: CASSSNRVVGQNIQYF.

The CDR3 DNA follows: TGTGCCAGCAGCATACAGGGTTCCTACAATGAGCAGTTCTTC. This translates into CASSIQGSYNEQFF. The chain employs TRBV9 and TRBJ2-1, with a weak D call TRBD1 (6 bases). Germline V gene lookup returns CDR1 SGDLS and CDR2 YYNGEE. The V gene lost 4 bases and the J gene lost 1 base, with 9 bases spanning the gap. This CDR3 is built from 14 residues. The full variable domain, rest sourced from reference TRBV9 and TRBJ2-1, is DSGVTQTPKHLITATGQRVTLRCSPRSGDLSVYWYQQSLDQGLQFLIQYYNGEERAKGNILERFSAQQFPDLHSELNLSSLELGDSALYFCASSIQGSYNEQFFGPGTRLTVL.

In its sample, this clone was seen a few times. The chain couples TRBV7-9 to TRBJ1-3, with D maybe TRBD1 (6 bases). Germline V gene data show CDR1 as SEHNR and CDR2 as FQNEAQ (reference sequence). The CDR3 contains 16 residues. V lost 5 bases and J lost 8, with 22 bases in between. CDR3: CASSLWGGEGRDTIYF. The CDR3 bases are TGTGCCAGCAGCCTCTGGGGGGGCGAAGGGAGAGACACCATATATTTT.

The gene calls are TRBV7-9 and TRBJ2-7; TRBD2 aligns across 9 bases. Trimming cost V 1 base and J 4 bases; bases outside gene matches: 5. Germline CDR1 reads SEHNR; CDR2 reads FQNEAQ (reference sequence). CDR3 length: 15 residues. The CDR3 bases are TGTGCCAGCAGCTTAGTTCTAGCGGGGAGATACGAGCAGTACTTC. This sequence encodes CASSLVLAGRYEQYF.

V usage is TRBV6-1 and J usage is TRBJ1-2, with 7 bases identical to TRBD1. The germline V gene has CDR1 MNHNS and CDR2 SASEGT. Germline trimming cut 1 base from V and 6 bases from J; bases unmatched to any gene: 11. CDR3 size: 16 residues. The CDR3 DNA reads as TGTGCCAGCAGTGAAGGGAGACAGGGAGCTGGTAATGGCTACACCTTC. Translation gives CASSEGRQGAGNGYTF.

The CDR3 nucleotides read TGTGCCAGCAGTTTTGCAGGGATAATCACAGATACGCAGTATTTT. Translation: CASSFAGIITDTQYF. The chain links TRBV28 to TRBJ2-3; a weak D match, TRBD1 (5 bases). The CDR3 spans 15 residues. Germline CDR1 and CDR2: MDHEN and SYDVKM. The V end lost 3 bases, the J end lost 2 bases, and 12 bases lay between the germline ends.

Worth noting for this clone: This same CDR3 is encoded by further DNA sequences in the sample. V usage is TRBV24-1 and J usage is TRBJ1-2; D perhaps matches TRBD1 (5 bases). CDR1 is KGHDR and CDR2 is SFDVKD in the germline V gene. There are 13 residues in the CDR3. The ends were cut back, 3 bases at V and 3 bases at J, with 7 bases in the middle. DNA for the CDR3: TGTGCCACCAGTGATGGGGGGTACTATGGCTACACCTTC. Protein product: CATSDGGYYGYTF.

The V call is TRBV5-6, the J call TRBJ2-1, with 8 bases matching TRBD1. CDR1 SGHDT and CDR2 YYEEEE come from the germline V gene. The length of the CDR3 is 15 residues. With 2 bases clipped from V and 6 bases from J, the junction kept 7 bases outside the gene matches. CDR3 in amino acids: CASSFRTGRPNEQFF. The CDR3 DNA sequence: TGTGCCAGCAGCTTTAGGACAGGGAGGCCCAATGAGCAGTTCTTC.

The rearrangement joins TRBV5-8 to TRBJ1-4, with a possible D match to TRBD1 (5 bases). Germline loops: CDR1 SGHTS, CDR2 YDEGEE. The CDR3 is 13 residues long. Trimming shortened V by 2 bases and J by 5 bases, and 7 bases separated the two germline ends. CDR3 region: CASSFGGNEKLFF. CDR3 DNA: TGTGCCAGCAGCTTCGGGGGAAATGAAAAACTGTTTTTT.

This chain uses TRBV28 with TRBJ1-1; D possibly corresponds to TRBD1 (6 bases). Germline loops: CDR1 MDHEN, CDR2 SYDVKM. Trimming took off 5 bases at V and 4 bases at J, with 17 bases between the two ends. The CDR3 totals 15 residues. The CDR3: CASSTPRGWSTEAFF. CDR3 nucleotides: TGTGCCAGCAGTACCCCCAGGGGCTGGAGCACTGAAGCTTTCTTT.

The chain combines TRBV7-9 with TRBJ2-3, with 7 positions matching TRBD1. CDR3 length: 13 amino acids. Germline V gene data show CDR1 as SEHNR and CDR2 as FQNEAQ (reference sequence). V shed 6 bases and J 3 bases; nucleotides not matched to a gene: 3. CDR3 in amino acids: CASRRGQTDTQYF. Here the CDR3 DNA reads TGTGCCAGCAGACGGGGACAGACAGATACGCAGTATTTT. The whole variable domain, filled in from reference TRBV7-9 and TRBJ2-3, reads DTGVSQNPRHKITKRGQNVTFRCDPISEHNRLYWYRQTLGQGPEFLTYFQNEAQLEKSRLLSDRFSAERPKGSFSTLEIQRTEQGDSAMYLCASRRGQTDTQYFGPGTRLTVL.

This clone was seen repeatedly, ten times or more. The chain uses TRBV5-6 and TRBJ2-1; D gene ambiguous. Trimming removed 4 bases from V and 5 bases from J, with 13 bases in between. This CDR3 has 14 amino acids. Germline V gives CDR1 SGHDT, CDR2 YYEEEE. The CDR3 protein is CASSLTGFHNEQFF. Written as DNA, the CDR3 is TGTGCCAGCAGCCTTACGGGTTTCCACAATGAGCAGTTCTTC.

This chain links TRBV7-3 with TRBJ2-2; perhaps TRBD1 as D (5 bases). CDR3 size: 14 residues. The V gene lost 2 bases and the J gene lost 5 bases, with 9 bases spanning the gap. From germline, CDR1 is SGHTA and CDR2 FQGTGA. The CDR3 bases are TGTGCCAGCAGCTTAGGCCCAGGGACCGGGGAGCTGTTTTTT. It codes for CASSLGPGTGELFF.

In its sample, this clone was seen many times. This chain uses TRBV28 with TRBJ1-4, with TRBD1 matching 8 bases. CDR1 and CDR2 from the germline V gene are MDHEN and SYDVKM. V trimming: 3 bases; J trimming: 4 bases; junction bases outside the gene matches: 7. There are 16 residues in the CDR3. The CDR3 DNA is TGTGCCAGCAGTTTCCGCGGGACAGGAAATAATGAAAAACTGTTTTTT. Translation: CASSFRGTGNNEKLFF.